Below are 8 T cell receptor beta chains sequenced from a single sample in a study of blood T cell repertoires in COVID-19. Libraries were prepared by immunoSEQ multiplex PCR; TCRdb keeps only in-frame clonotypes and omits some of them. The sample shows 15,000 to 20,000 clones, around 90% of them seen only once. Sequenced sample: peripheral blood. All receptors derive from a human donor in a cohort sampled during active COVID-19.

The chain recombines TRBV7-3 with TRBJ2-7; 7 bases map to TRBD1. There are 14 residues in the CDR3. J lost 3 bases, V lost 5 bases, and 7 bases had no gene match. CDR1 and CDR2 from the germline V gene are SGHTA and FQGTGA. The CDR3 loop is CASSQGAGGYEQYF. The CDR3 nucleotides read TGTGCCAGCAGCCAAGGCGCAGGGGGCTACGAGCAGTACTTC.

The chain uses TRBV9 and TRBJ2-2; 7 nucleotides agree with TRBD1. Germline V CDR1 and CDR2: SGDLS, YYNGEE. The CDR3 extends over 15 amino acids. After removal of 3 bases from V and 1 base from J, the junction contained 3 bases not matched to a gene. The CDR3 here is CASSAGTVNTGELFF. CDR3 DNA: TGTGCCAGCAGCGCCGGGACAGTGAACACCGGGGAGCTGTTTTTT.

V gene TRBV5-1 combines with J gene TRBJ1-4, with D possibly TRBD1 on 6 matching bases. The V gene's germline CDR1 is SGHRS and CDR2 YFSETQ. The CDR3 covers 15 residues. Trimming stripped 4 bases from V and 3 bases from J, with 13 bases between. The CDR3 spells CASSVDGTPNEKLFF. In DNA, the CDR3 is TGCGCCAGCAGCGTCGACGGGACACCTAATGAAAAACTGTTTTTT. The whole variable domain, filled in from reference TRBV5-1 and TRBJ1-4, reads KAGVTQTPRYLIKTRGQQVTLSCSPISGHRSVSWYQQTPGQGLQFLFEYFSETQRNKGNFPGRFSGRQFSNSRSEMNVSTLELGDSALYLCASSVDGTPNEKLFFGSGTQLSVL.

With respect to this clone: A read error may account for a junction end that differs from germline. This chain joins TRBV7-7 and TRBJ2-3, with TRBD2 matching 14 bases. This CDR3 spans 16 amino acids. Germline CDR1 is SSHAT and CDR2 is FNYEAQ (reference sequence). For the CDR3, the DNA is TGTGCTAGCAGCGCGACTAGCGGGGGGGGCACAGATACGCAGTATTTT. Its protein is CASSATSGGGTDTQYF.

V usage is TRBV4-2 and J usage is TRBJ2-1, with D maybe TRBD1 (6 bases). Germline V gene lookup returns CDR1 LGHNA and CDR2 YNFKEQ. There are 18 residues in the CDR3. The germline V and J ends were trimmed by 1 base and 0 bases, with 16 bases remaining between them. For the CDR3, the DNA is TGTGCCAGCAGCCAAGCGCCCCTCGGACAGAGCTCCTACAATGAGCAGTTCTTC. Residues: CASSQAPLGQSSYNEQFF.

The J gene is TRBJ1-6, the V gene TRBV19; D is unresolved. The CDR3 consists of 15 residues. Germline assignment: CDR1 LNHDA and CDR2 SQIVND (reference sequence). Trimming removed 4 bases at V and 0 bases at J, with 7 bases between. CDR3 bases: TGTGCCAGTAGTACCCGCGGCTCCTATAATTCACCCCTCCACTTT. Translated, it gives CASSTRGSYNSPLHF.

Only one count was recorded for this clone. This chain connects TRBV6-5 to TRBJ2-3; unclear D gene. The CDR3 is 12 amino acids. With 10 bases removed from V and 3 bases from J, the gap between germline ends came to 11 bases. Germline CDR1 reads MNHEY; CDR2 reads SVGAGI. In DNA form, the CDR3 reads TGTGCCACCACCCCCCGGACAGATACGCAGTATTTT. Residues: CATTPRTDTQYF.

The gene calls are TRBV7-2 and TRBJ2-1; 11 positions match TRBD1. J gave up 10 bases and V 3 bases, and 2 bases lay outside the gene matches. This CDR3 is built from 13 residues. Germline V gene data show CDR1 as SGHTA and CDR2 as FQGNSA. CDR3 loop: CASSLRTGGEQFF. CDR3 nucleotides: TGTGCCAGCAGCTTGAGGACAGGGGGCGAGCAGTTCTTC.